This TCR beta chain was recovered during a study of blood T cell repertoires in COVID-19 (dated by TCRdb to between 2020 and 2021). For the study in its entirety: The collaborator samples originated in the United States, Italy and Spain and spanned the acute and convalescent phases of COVID-19. The material from the prospective study consisted of cDNA or gDNA derived from T cells, B-cell-depleted T cells, or PBMCs. Subjects who had been exposed to COVID-19, were actively infected with it, or had recovered from it provided the deeply sampled blood TCRbeta repertoires that made up the dataset. The repertoires were released in a freely available public database intended as a resource for research on the immune response to SARS-CoV-2. The samples were drawn from the first 160 participants of the ongoing ImmuneRACE study and from under 1,500 subjects provided by 6 global collaborators. Nearly every sample came with metadata listing a de-identified subject ID, COVID-19 status, age in years and sex. Where available, HLA class I and class II types were obtained from metadata supplied by the sample provider rather than from assay-based typing.

The study at large found these results: The amount of clinical and demographic metadata varied by source and participant and was provided uncurated.

Each collaborating institution followed its own protocols to collect whole blood in K2EDTA tubes. For TCRbeta analysis, collaborators shipped samples in one of three forms: frozen whole blood, isolated PBMCs, or DNA extracted from either of those sample types. In regard to this clone: Which antigen it targets is not known. Base qualities are not recorded, but no much larger clone differs from it by a single base.

The immunoSEQ Assay, a bias-controlled multiplex PCR, was used to amplify TCRbeta CDR3 regions from genomic DNA. Per the authors' processing: Nucleated cell counts per sample were estimated from amplification of reference gene primers within the assay. To quantify the absolute abundance of each unique TCRbeta CDR3 rearrangement, sequence reads were collapsed and filtered. For each sample, productive Simpson clonality was calculated as the square root of Simpson's diversity index over productive rearrangements. This is the immuneACCESS table as TCRdb keeps it, with only in-frame sequences that have V and J called. A part of the clones is gone; compared with another copy, unresolved V genes explain less than half, and the rest is unexplained. For V, J and clone size, that table is used; D and trimming come from the DNA. The sample table contains 120,000 to 150,000 clones; only one count was recorded for about 82% of them. The ten largest clones add up to about 3% of the sample.

The receptor was derived from a woman between 40 and 55 years old with active or convalescent COVID-19. Sequences were obtained from peripheral blood.

The nucleotide sequence reads as follows: TGTGCCAGCAGCCGAGCGGGGGGGGTAGGAACTGAAGCTTTCTTT. This encodes CASSRAGGVGTEAFF. The chain employs TRBV2 and TRBJ1-1; a weak D assignment points to TRBD1 (5 bases agree). The cysteine opens and the phenylalanine closes a CDR3 of 15 amino acids. The only DNA kept is the CDR3, 45 bases in frame from the first base. Sequences SNHLY (CDR1) and FYNNEI (CDR2) are obtained from the germline V gene. The V and J ends are trimmed by 6 bases and 5 bases, leaving 19 bases between them.